This TCR beta chain emerged from a study of T cells in narcolepsy. CDR3 length: 11 residues. Germline-derived CDR1 and CDR2 are DFQATT and SNEGSKA (reference sequence). Between the trimmed V and J ends, which lost 3 bases and 5 bases, there was a span of 7 bases. Details on this clone: Its specificity is not known.

Sequencing was performed with immunoSEQ multiplex PCR; in TCRdb, only in-frame clones are kept and a portion is missing. Here the sample spans 25,000 to 35,000 clones, 78% being singletons. Study results and caveats: HCRT-specific and TRIB2-specific autoreactive clonotypes appeared among same-patient CSF and blood CD4+ clonotypes. Autoreactive clone sequences were missing from some blood memory CD4+ repertoires. Healthy controls reportedly lacked the autoreactive clonotypes serially found in patients' blood.

This clonotype originated in a human donor with narcolepsy. The chain joins TRBV20-1 to TRBJ1-2; D uncertain. The sample comprised CD45RA- memory CD4+ T cells from PBMCs. The CDR3 spells CSASGYYGYTF. The CDR3 nucleotides read TGCAGTGCTAGCGGGTATTATGGCTACACCTTC.